This TCR beta chain appears in the sequencing data of a study of CDR3 diversity in severe acne. CDR3 length equals 16 residues. V was pared by 0 bases and J by 1 base, with 9 bases of the junction left unmatched. Germline V gene sequence: CDR1 DFQATT, CDR2 SNEGSKA (reference sequence). A single record per CDR3 protein comes from TCRdb applying MiXCR to the PCR reads. The sample includes 84,000 or so distinct CDR3 sequences, around half of them seen just once. This rearrangement joins TRBV20-1 to TRBJ2-7; 7 bases are a match to TRBD1. The receptor was isolated from a male donor in good health, serving as a control. Sequencing used blood. The DNA of the CDR3 is TGCAGTGCTAGAGATGGGGAAGGGACAGAGTCCTACGAGCAGTACTTC. This sequence encodes CSARDGEGTESYEQYF.